A single sample gave rise to the 10 T cell receptor beta chains below, sequenced in a study of cytomegalovirus exposure and HLA in healthy donors. Primers: 60 Vbeta forward and 13 Jbeta reverse. Produced via immunoSEQ multiplex PCR; TCRdb's table is partial and in-frame only. Here the sample spans 150,000 to 200,000 clones, 82% being singletons. Source material: PBMCs. These receptors were collected from a man aged 35-49 years in good health and CMV-seronegative.

The chain carries TRBV5-4 and TRBJ1-2; D gene ambiguous. CDR3 length equals 12 residues. V was pared by 0 bases and J by 8 bases, with 8 bases between. Germline CDR1 is SGHNT and CDR2 is YYREEE (reference sequence). The CDR3 region has the DNA TGTGCCAGCAGCTTGGGGCAGAGGGGCTACACCTTC. This codes for CASSLGQRGYTF.

The rearrangement links TRBV11-2 to TRBJ2-2; perhaps TRBD1 as D (5 bases). The V end was cut by 2 bases, the J end by 0 bases, with 13 bases between. The germline V gene encodes CDR1 SGHAT and CDR2 FQNNGV. This CDR3 comprises 17 residues. The CDR3 reads CASSLKVSRANTGELFF. CDR3 bases: TGTGCCAGCAGCTTAAAAGTGTCCAGGGCGAACACCGGGGAGCTGTTTTTT.

V and J are TRBV6-6 and TRBJ1-1; 9 nucleotides match TRBD1. This CDR3 spans 15 amino acids. Losses at the gene ends were 8 bases for V and 2 bases for J; bases not matched to a gene: 9. Germline V gene lookup returns CDR1 MNHNY and CDR2 SVGAGI (reference sequence). The CDR3 here is CASYLLQGANTEAFF. For the CDR3, the DNA is TGTGCCAGCTATTTGCTACAGGGGGCTAACACTGAAGCTTTCTTT.

The chain has TRBV7-3 and TRBJ1-1, with 7 bases that match TRBD1. CDR3 size: 15 residues. Germline CDR1 reads SGHTA; CDR2 reads FQGTGA. V dropped 3 bases and J dropped 1; count of bases not matched to a gene: 5. CDR3 nucleotide sequence: TGTGCCAGCAGCTTTTCGGGACAGCCGAACACTGAAGCTTTCTTT. Translated, it gives CASSFSGQPNTEAFF.

The rearrangement joins TRBV6-5 to TRBJ2-1; D ambiguous. Per germline, CDR1 MNHEY and CDR2 SVGAGI. V lost 1 base to trimming and J lost 5 bases, with 6 bases between them. This CDR3 has 13 residues. CDR3 DNA: TGTGCCAGCAGTTACTTTGAGAACAATGAGCAGTTCTTC. It codes for CASSYFENNEQFF.

The CDR3 coding sequence is TGTGCCAGCAGTTACTCGGGGCGCGTGGACTATGGCTACACCTTC. Translated: CASSYSGRVDYGYTF. J is TRBJ1-2 and V is TRBV6-5; weak D call: TRBD1 (5 bases). The CDR3 is 15 amino acids. V was pared by 0 bases and J by 3 bases, with 11 bases between. Looked up from germline, CDR1 is MNHEY and CDR2 is SVGAGI.

This chain links TRBV5-1 with TRBJ2-3; 11 bases fit TRBD2. Per germline, CDR1 SGHRS and CDR2 YFSETQ. The V and J ends lost 7 bases and 2 bases, in that order; junction bases with no gene match: 9. The CDR3 is made up of 16 amino acids. CDR3 sequence: CASGSLTSGDTDTQYF. The CDR3 coding sequence is TGCGCCAGCGGCTCTCTGACTAGCGGGGACACAGATACGCAGTATTTT.

The chain is built from TRBV7-2 and TRBJ1-2, with D hard to call. There are 15 residues in the CDR3. V was trimmed by 5 bases and J by 4 bases, leaving 17 bases between them. In germline, CDR1 is SGHTA, CDR2 FQGNSA. The CDR3 DNA sequence: TGTGCCAGCAGCCCGCCCCGGTGGTCTTCCTATGGCTACACCTTC. Protein product: CASSPPRWSSYGYTF. Full variable domain (remainder filled in from reference TRBV7-2 and TRBJ1-2): GAGVSQSPSNKVTEKGKDVELRCDPISGHTALYWYRQSLGQGLEFLIYFQGNSAPDKSGLPSDRFSAERTGGSVSTLTIQRTQQEDSAVYLCASSPPRWSSYGYTFGSGTRLTVV.

This rearrangement joins TRBV4-3 to TRBJ2-1; D is perhaps TRBD1 (6 bases). The CDR3 sequence is 19 residues long. Germline CDR1 reads LGHNA; CDR2 reads YSLEER. V lost 1 base to trimming and J lost 0 bases, with 19 bases between them. CDR3 bases: TGCGCCAGCAGCCAAGTTTGGTCTAGGGGGAGAAACTCCTACAATGAGCAGTTCTTC. It yields the protein CASSQVWSRGRNSYNEQFF.

The chain recombines TRBV5-1 with TRBJ1-2, with 7 bases that match TRBD1. This CDR3 has 15 amino acids. The J segment lost 3 bases and the V segment lost 1 base, leaving 6 bases of the junction unmatched. Germline CDR1 and CDR2: SGHRS and YFSETQ. This CDR3 is CASSLIPGGDYGYTF. CDR3 bases: TGCGCCAGCAGCTTGATCCCAGGGGGAGACTATGGCTACACCTTC.